This T cell receptor (beta chain) was sequenced during a study of T cells after yellow fever vaccination. General observations from the study: Primary-vaccination clones mostly resurfaced post-booster (around 95% CD4, 85% to 90% CD8). Abundant clonotypes from the bulk population could contaminate FACS-sorted repertoires.

TCRdb passed the 5' RACE reads through MiXCR, listing each CDR3 protein once. The table lists some 220,000 distinct CDR3 sequences, 3.2% of them singletons. The CDR3 has 17 residues. The trim removed 4 bases at V and 5 bases at J, leaving 14 bases unmatched. The germline V gene encodes CDR1 MNHNY and CDR2 SVGAGI (reference sequence). With respect to this clonotype: Its cognate antigen is unknown.

This chain links TRBV6-6 with TRBJ1-1, with TRBD1 identical over 9 bases. This clonotype was sampled from a man younger than 35 who received the YFV17D yellow fever vaccine. This sample comprised CD4+ T cells sorted from PBMCs, obtained 10 days after the yellow fever booster vaccination. The CDR3 reads CASSSPGTGTYETEAFF. The CDR3 nucleotides read TGTGCCAGCAGTTCGCCCGGGACAGGGACGTATGAGACTGAAGCTTTCTTT.